These T cell receptor beta chains were read from a single sample in a study of regulatory T cells in long-lasting Graves disease. A single record per CDR3 protein comes from TCRdb applying MiXCR to the multiplex PCR reads. The table includes approximately 290,000 distinct CDR3 sequences, 22% detected once. Sequenced material: peripheral blood mononuclear cells (PBMCs), taken when the disease was refractory, from a patient treated with antithyroid drugs. The receptor source for this set is a female donor with Graves disease. CDR3s include the opening cysteine and the closing phenylalanine or tryptophan. A D gene is named only where the DNA matches it firmly. Clone size is not always given. Where it is, it says once, few, many or a class for expanded clones.

clone_size	d_call	j_call	v_call	cdr3_nt	cdr3_aa
.	.	TRBJ2-7	TRBV29-1	TGCAGCGTTGAAGTCAAGCCCTACGAGCAGTACTTC	CSVEVKPYEQYF
few	.	TRBJ2-5	TRBV5-4	TGTGCCAGCAGCCGTTTATCTGGGGGAGAGACCCAGTACTTC	CASSRLSGGETQYF
.	.	TRBJ1-1	TRBV20-1	TGCAGTGCTGCCGAGGGGGTAAGGACTGAAGCTTTCTTT	CSAAEGVRTEAFF
few	.	TRBJ2-7	TRBV28	TGTGCCAGCAGTTTATGGGACAAAGGGACCCGCCAGTACTTC	CASSLWDKGTRQYF
many	.	TRBJ2-7	TRBV28	TGTGCCAGCAGCCCCACCAACTACGAGCAGTACTTC	CASSPTNYEQYF
.	.	TRBJ2-4	TRBV29-1	TGCAGCGTAGCACAGGGAGACAGTGGAAACATTCAGTACTTC	CSVAQGDSGNIQYF
.	TRBD2	TRBJ2-7	TRBV7-2	TGTGCCAGCAGCCCGGGACTAGCGGGGGTCTCCTACGAGCAGTACTTC	CASSPGLAGVSYEQYF
many	TRBD1	TRBJ1-1	TRBV15	TGTGCCACCAGCTTTCAACAGGGGGCGAACACTGAAGCTTTCTTT	CATSFQQGANTEAFF
many	.	TRBJ1-2	TRBV28	TGTGCCACCGTCGAATACACTGGCTACACCTTC	CATVEYTGYTF
few	.	TRBJ2-7	TRBV30	TGTGCCCGGAGTGGGGGGAGCCACGAGCAGTACTTC	CARSGGSHEQYF
.	.	TRBJ1-1	TRBV30	TGTGCCTTAACGGGGCAGTTTGAAGCTTTCTTT	CALTGQFEAFF
once	.	TRBJ2-1	TRBV7-9	TGTGCCAGCAGCTACCAGGGAATAACGGATGAGCAGTTCTTC	CASSYQGITDEQFF
few	.	TRBJ2-7	TRBV27	TGTGCCAGCAGTTCAATCAGGGCTTCCTACGAGCAGTACTTC	CASSSIRASYEQYF
few	.	TRBJ2-7	TRBV11-2	TGTGCCAGCAGCTTAAGCATCGGGGCAGGGGGGTTCGGGGAGCAGTACTTC	CASSLSIGAGGFGEQYF
many	.	TRBJ1-2	TRBV28	TGTGCCAGCAGTTTCGCGGGACGGAGCAACTATGGCTACACCTTC	CASSFAGRSNYGYTF
few	TRBD1	TRBJ2-7	TRBV5-5	TGTGCCAGCAGCTTCCGTACAGGGGGCTACGAGCAGTACTTC	CASSFRTGGYEQYF
few	TRBD2	TRBJ2-1	TRBV5-8	TGTGCCAGCAGCCCTTTCGGGCGGGGGGTCTACAATGAGCAGTTCTTC	CASSPFGRGVYNEQFF
many	TRBD1	TRBJ2-5	TRBV18	TGTGCCAGCTCAGACAGGGACCAAGAGACCCAGTACTTC	CASSDRDQETQYF
.	.	TRBJ2-7	TRBV29-1	TGCAGCGTTGTTCGGGGGGAGCAGTACTTC	CSVVRGEQYF
.	.	TRBJ1-2	TRBV7-2	TGTGCCAGCAGCTTATGGGGCTCCGGCTATGGCTACACCTTC	CASSLWGSGYGYTF
many	.	TRBJ1-3	TRBV12-3/TRBV12-4	TGTGCCAGCAGTGCCACGGGGAGCTCTGGAAACACCATATATTTT	CASSATGSSGNTIYF
.	.	TRBJ2-7	TRBV9	TGTGCCAGCAGCACCACACAGGGTTTCGAGCAGTACTTC	CASSTTQGFEQYF
few	.	TRBJ1-5	TRBV19	TGTGCCAGTCGACATAGCAATCAGCCCCAGCATTTT	CASRHSNQPQHF
.	.	TRBJ2-5	TRBV5-1	TGCGCCAGCAGCGTTCCACAGGAAAAAGAGACCCAGTACTTC	CASSVPQEKETQYF
many	.	TRBJ2-7	TRBV7-2	TGTGCCAGCAGCTTAGTGTGGGACACTCCTCGGGAGCAGTACTTC	CASSLVWDTPREQYF
many	TRBD2	TRBJ2-5	TRBV3-1	TGTGCCAGCAGGGCTAGCGGGCAAGAGACCCAGTACTTC	CASRASGQETQYF
few	.	TRBJ1-1	TRBV6-2/TRBV6-3	TGTGCCAGCAGTTCTTCCTTCCTCGGCGCGAACACTGAAGCTTTCTTT	CASSSSFLGANTEAFF
few	.	TRBJ1-1	TRBV19	TGTGCCAGTATCGACTTTGGTCGCACTGAAGCTTTCTTT	CASIDFGRTEAFF
few	.	TRBJ2-2	TRBV20-1	TGCAGTGCTAGAGATCGGGTCGGGGCCGGGGAGCTGTTTTTT	CSARDRVGAGELFF
many	.	TRBJ2-7	TRBV7-2	TGTGCCAGCAGCTTAGCGGGCCACGGGCAGTACTTC	CASSLAGHGQYF
few	.	TRBJ2-7	TRBV20-1	TGCAGTGCTTGGGGGGCTAGCGCCGGAGTTGAGGGGCCCACCTACGAGCAGTACTTC	CSAWGASAGVEGPTYEQYF
many	.	TRBJ2-2	TRBV28	TGTGCCAGCAGCGAGGGACGGATTAACACCGGGGAGCTGTTTTTT	CASSEGRINTGELFF
many	.	TRBJ2-7	TRBV7-2	TGTGCCAGCAGCACCCGGCGGACAGACACCTACGAGCAGTACTTC	CASSTRRTDTYEQYF
many	TRBD1	TRBJ2-7	TRBV28	TGTGCCAGCAGTCCCCAGGGGGCGCGGTCCTACGAGCAGTACTTC	CASSPQGARSYEQYF
.	.	TRBJ2-5	TRBV13	TGTGCCAGCAGCTTAGGCCTCAGGGTAGGCGAAGAGACCCAGTACTTC	CASSLGLRVGEETQYF
few	.	TRBJ1-4	TRBV5-1	TGCGCCAGCAGACCAGATACAACTAATGAAAAACTGTTTTTT	CASRPDTTNEKLFF
few	TRBD1	TRBJ2-7	TRBV4-1	TGCGCCAGCAGCCAAGAATCGGGGACAGGGCCCTACGAGCAGTACTTC	CASSQESGTGPYEQYF
few	.	TRBJ2-5	TRBV28	TGTGCCAGCAGTCCCGTGGATGTTCAGGGATTAGGACGAGAGACCCAGTACTTC	CASSPVDVQGLGRETQYF
.	TRBD1	TRBJ2-3	TRBV20-1	TGCAGTGCTAACCCTCGGACAGGGGGCTTGACAGATACGCAGTATTTT	CSANPRTGGLTDTQYF
many	TRBD2	TRBJ2-7	TRBV2	TGTGCCAGCAGTGTCCTATCGGCGGGCGGGGGGCACGAGCAGTACTTC	CASSVLSAGGGHEQYF
.	.	TRBJ1-5	TRBV7-9	TGTGCCAGCAGCTTAGGGGACGGGGGAGGACCCCAGCATTTT	CASSLGDGGGPQHF
few	.	TRBJ2-2	TRBV7-2	TGTGCCAGCAGCTATCTCGGGTCAGACACCGGGGAGCTGTTTTTT	CASSYLGSDTGELFF
many	.	TRBJ2-4	TRBV6-2/TRBV6-3	TGTGCCAGCAGCTGGGACCTAGGAAGGAGGGAGTTTCAGTACTTC	CASSWDLGRREFQYF
few	TRBD1	TRBJ2-2	TRBV6-1	TGTGCCAGCAGGCCCCACCCCGGACAGGGTAAAACCGGGGAGCTGTTTTTT	CASRPHPGQGKTGELFF
many	.	TRBJ2-5	TRBV6-2/TRBV6-3	TGTGCCAGCAGTTATGGAGACAGCGCACAAGAGACCCAGTACTTC	CASSYGDSAQETQYF
many	TRBD2	TRBJ2-7	TRBV11-2	TGTGCCAGCAGCCGATTAGCGGGACCCGACGGGGAGCAGTACTTC	CASSRLAGPDGEQYF
few	TRBD1	TRBJ2-4	TRBV29-1	TGCAGCGTTGAAGGACCCGGGACAGAGAAAAACATTCAGTACTTC	CSVEGPGTEKNIQYF
many	.	TRBJ2-5	TRBV7-3	TGTGCCAGCAGCTTCGGTCGGGCAGAGACCCAGTACTTC	CASSFGRAETQYF
many	TRBD2	TRBJ2-7	TRBV29-1	TGCAGCGTTGAAGATCCGGCGGGAGAGGAAGGCGAGCAGTACTTC	CSVEDPAGEEGEQYF
many	.	TRBJ2-5	TRBV20-1	TGCAGTGCTAGAGATCTTGGGGGGAGGGAGACCCAGTACTTC	CSARDLGGRETQYF
few	.	TRBJ2-7	TRBV6-2/TRBV6-3	TGTGCCAGCAGTCAAGAAACTAGGTGGAAAGGAACCTACGAGCAGTACTTC	CASSQETRWKGTYEQYF
.	TRBD1	TRBJ2-2	TRBV5-4	TGTGCCAGCAGCTCAACAGGGGTTCCGACCGGGGAGCTGTTTTTT	CASSSTGVPTGELFF
few	.	TRBJ2-7	TRBV7-2	TGTGCCAGCAGCTTATTTGGGGTTGAGCAGTACTTC	CASSLFGVEQYF
many	.	TRBJ2-2	TRBV6-1	TGTGCCAGCACTGGGGGTTTCGACACCGGGGAGCTGTTTTTT	CASTGGFDTGELFF